Presented here are 11 T cell receptor beta chains from one specimen sequenced in a study of blood T cells in healthy people across ages. Then a second PCR, running roughly 7 to 11 cycles, was carried out with a sample-barcoded 5' primer and a J-beta primer mix. TCRdb ran MiXCR on the 5' RACE reads and lists one entry per CDR3 protein. The data hold about 970,000 distinct CDR3 sequences, with about 51% observed a single time. The material sequenced was blood. The receptor set was obtained from a woman between 55 and 75 years old in good health.

The CDR3 DNA is TGTGCCTGGAAAGCGGGAGGGAGGTTGGAGACCCAGTACTTC. This encodes CAWKAGGRLETQYF. The V gene is TRBV30, the J gene TRBJ2-7; 10 bases line up with TRBD2. The closer fit of TRBJ2-5 to the DNA end suggests the J call may be wrong. The CDR3 length is 14 residues. CDR1 GTSNPN and CDR2 SVGIG come from the germline V gene (reference sequence).

This clonotype turned up a few times. This sequence joins TRBV27 and TRBJ2-1, with a possible D match to TRBD1 (5 bases). The J call may be faulty, since TRBJ2-7 better matches the DNA end. There are 15 residues in the CDR3. Germline lookup yields CDR1 MNHEY and CDR2 SMNVEV (reference sequence). Here the CDR3 DNA reads TGTGCCAGCAGTTTACTAGGGGTAATCTACAATGAGCAGTACTTC. Translated: CASSLLGVIYNEQYF.

V and J are TRBV20-1 and TRBJ2-7; no clear D. This CDR3 has 15 amino acids. V shed 3 bases and J shed 2 bases, with 17 bases lying between them. The V gene's germline CDR1 is DFQATT and CDR2 SNEGSKA (reference sequence). In DNA form, the CDR3 reads TGCAGTGCTAGTGCCCCAGGTGTGTTTCCCTACGAGCAGTACTTC. This translates into CSASAPGVFPYEQYF.

The J gene is TRBJ2-3, the V gene TRBV5-1; TRBD2 aligns across 12 bases. The CDR3 contains 17 residues. V lost 4 bases, J lost 0 bases, and 6 bases stayed unmatched. Looked up from germline, CDR1 is SGHRS and CDR2 is YFSETQ. DNA of the CDR3: TGCGCCAGCAGCGCCGGACTAGCGGGACTGAGCACAGATACGCAGTATTTT. Translating it yields CASSAGLAGLSTDTQYF.

This clonotype was found a few times. This chain links TRBV7-3 with TRBJ2-5; no definite D call. From germline, CDR1 is SGHTA and CDR2 FQGTGA. Trimming stripped 3 bases from V and 5 bases from J, with 10 bases between. The length of the CDR3 is 13 residues. CDR3 sequence: CASSLWERETQYF. The CDR3 nucleotides read TGTGCCAGCAGCTTGTGGGAACGGGAGACCCAGTACTTC.

V is TRBV30 and J is TRBJ2-5; D unresolved. Germline assignment: CDR1 GTSNPN and CDR2 SVGIG (reference sequence). The CDR3 runs 15 residues. With 0 bases removed from V and 5 bases from J, the gap between germline ends came to 16 bases. The CDR3 DNA is TGTGCCTGGAGTGTAGCTCTGGGGTTTGGGGAGACCCAGTACTTC. Translating it yields CAWSVALGFGETQYF. Supplemented by reference TRBV30 and TRBJ2-5, the full variable domain reads SQTIHQWPATLVQPVGSPLSLECTVEGTSNPNLYWYRQAAGRGLQLLFYSVGIGQISSEVPQNLSASRPQDRQFILSSKKLLLSDSGFYLCAWSVALGFGETQYFGPGTRLLVL.

J is TRBJ2-1 and V is TRBV25-1; D may be TRBD1 (6 bases). The CDR3 contains 19 residues. Deletions cut 3 bases from V and 0 bases from J, with 21 bases between. The germline CDR1 and CDR2 sequences are MGHDK and SYGVNS. CDR3 region: CASSDIRRDTISSYNEQFF. In DNA form, the CDR3 reads TGTGCCAGCAGTGACATACGTCGGGACACCATAAGCTCCTACAATGAGCAGTTCTTC.

The chain joins TRBV15 to TRBJ2-1, with TRBD2 identical over 7 bases. V gave up 3 bases and J gave up 2 bases; unmatched junction bases: 10. CDR1 LNHNV and CDR2 YYDKDF come from the germline V gene (reference sequence). The CDR3 length is 17 residues. Here the CDR3 DNA reads TGTGCCACCAGCAGGGGGGGAGGGGAGTTCGCCTACAATGAGCAGTTCTTC. It yields the protein CATSRGGGEFAYNEQFF.

The rearrangement joins TRBV7-2 to TRBJ2-7; D call uncertain. The CDR3 is 13 residues long. Trimming took off 5 bases at V and 3 bases at J, with 11 bases between the two ends. From germline, CDR1 is SGHTA and CDR2 FQGNSA. The DNA for the CDR3 is TGTGCCAGCAGCGTAGTTGGCCTCTACGAGCAGTACTTC. Translation gives CASSVVGLYEQYF.

The CDR3 DNA reads as TGTGCCAGCGCGCTGAATCTTCCGGATACGCAGTATTTT. This codes for CASALNLPDTQYF. This chain connects TRBV6-2 or TRBV6-3 to TRBJ2-3; D remains unclear. V shed 8 bases and J shed 6 bases, with 15 bases lying between them. The CDR3 totals 13 residues. Germline CDR1 is MNHEY and CDR2 is SVGEGT.

The chain recombines TRBV6-5 with TRBJ2-3; no firm D call. Trimming took 2 bases from V and 3 from J, leaving 12 bases between them. The germline CDR1 and CDR2 sequences are MNHEY and SVGAGI. CDR3 size: 15 residues. CDR3 bases: TGTGCCAGCAGTTACGGTGGTGGGGTAACAGATACGCAGTATTTT. Protein sequence: CASSYGGGVTDTQYF.